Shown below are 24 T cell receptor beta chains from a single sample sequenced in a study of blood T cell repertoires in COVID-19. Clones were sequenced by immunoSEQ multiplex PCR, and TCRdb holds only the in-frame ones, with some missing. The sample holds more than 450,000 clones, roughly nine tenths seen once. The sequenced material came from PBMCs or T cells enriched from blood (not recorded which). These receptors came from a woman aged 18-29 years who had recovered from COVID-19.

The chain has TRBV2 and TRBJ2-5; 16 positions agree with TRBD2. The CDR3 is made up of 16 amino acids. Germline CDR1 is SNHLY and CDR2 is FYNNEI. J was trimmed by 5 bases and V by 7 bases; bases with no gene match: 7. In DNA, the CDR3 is TGTGCCAGCATGGGGACTAGCGGGGGGGCGGAGGAGACCCAGTACTTC. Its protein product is CASMGTSGGAEETQYF.

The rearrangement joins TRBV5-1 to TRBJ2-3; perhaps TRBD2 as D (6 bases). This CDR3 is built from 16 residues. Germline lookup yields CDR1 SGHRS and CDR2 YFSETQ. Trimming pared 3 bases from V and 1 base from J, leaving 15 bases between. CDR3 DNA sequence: TGCGCCAGCAGCTGGGGGGACTGGAGGGGCACAGATACGCAGTATTTT. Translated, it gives CASSWGDWRGTDTQYF. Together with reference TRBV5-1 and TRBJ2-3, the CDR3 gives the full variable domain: KAGVTQTPRYLIKTRGQQVTLSCSPISGHRSVSWYQQTPGQGLQFLFEYFSETQRNKGNFPGRFSGRQFSNSRSEMNVSTLELGDSALYLCASSWGDWRGTDTQYFGPGTRLTVL.

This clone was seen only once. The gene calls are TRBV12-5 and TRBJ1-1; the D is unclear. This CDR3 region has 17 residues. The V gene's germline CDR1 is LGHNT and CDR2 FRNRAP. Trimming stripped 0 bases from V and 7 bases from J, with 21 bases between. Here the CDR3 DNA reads TGTGCTAGTGGTTTGGTACTTATGAGGTCTTCCGTCGGTGAAGCTTTCTTT. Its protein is CASGLVLMRSSVGEAFF.

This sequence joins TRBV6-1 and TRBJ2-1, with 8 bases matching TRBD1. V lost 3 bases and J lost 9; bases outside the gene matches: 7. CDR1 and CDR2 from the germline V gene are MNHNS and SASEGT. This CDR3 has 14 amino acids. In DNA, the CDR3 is TGTGCCAGCAGTGACCAAACGGGGACAGGTGAGCAGTTCTTC. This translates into CASSDQTGTGEQFF.

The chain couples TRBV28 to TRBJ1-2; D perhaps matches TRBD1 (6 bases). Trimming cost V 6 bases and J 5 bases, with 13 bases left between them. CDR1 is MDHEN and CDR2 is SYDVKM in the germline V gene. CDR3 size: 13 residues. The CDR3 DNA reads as TGTGCCAGCAGCCCAACAGGGCGGTATGGCTACACCTTC. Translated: CASSPTGRYGYTF.

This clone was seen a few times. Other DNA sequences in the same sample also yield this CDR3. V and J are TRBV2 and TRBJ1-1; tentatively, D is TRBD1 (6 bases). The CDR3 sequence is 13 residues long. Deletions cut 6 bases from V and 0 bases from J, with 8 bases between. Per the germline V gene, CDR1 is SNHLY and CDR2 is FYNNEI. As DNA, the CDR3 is TGTGCCAGCAGCAGGGGTCTGAACACTGAAGCTTTCTTT. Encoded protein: CASSRGLNTEAFF.

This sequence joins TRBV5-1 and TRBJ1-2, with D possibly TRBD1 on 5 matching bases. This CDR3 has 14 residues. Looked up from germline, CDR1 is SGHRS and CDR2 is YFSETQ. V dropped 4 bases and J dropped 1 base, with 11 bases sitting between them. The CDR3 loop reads CASSPLGGNYGYTF. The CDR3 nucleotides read TGCGCCAGCAGCCCACTCGGGGGTAACTATGGCTACACCTTC.

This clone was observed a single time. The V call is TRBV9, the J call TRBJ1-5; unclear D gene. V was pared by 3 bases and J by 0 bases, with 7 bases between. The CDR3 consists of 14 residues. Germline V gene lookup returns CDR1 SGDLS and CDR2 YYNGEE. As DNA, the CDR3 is TGTGCCAGCAGCGCCCTAAATAGCAATCAGCCCCAGCATTTT. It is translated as CASSALNSNQPQHF.

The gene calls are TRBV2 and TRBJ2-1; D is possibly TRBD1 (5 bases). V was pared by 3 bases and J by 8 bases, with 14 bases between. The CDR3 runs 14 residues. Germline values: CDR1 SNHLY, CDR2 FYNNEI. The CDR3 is CASSEHRPLDEQFF. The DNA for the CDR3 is TGTGCCAGCAGTGAGCACAGGCCCCTGGATGAGCAGTTCTTC.

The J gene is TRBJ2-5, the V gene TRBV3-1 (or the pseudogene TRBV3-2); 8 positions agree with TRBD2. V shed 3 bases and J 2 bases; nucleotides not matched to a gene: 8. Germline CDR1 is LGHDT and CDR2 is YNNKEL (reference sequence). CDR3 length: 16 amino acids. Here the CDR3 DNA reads TGTGCCAGCAGCCAGAGGGTGCGGGGGGCACAAGAGACCCAGTACTTC. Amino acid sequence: CASSQRVRGAQETQYF.

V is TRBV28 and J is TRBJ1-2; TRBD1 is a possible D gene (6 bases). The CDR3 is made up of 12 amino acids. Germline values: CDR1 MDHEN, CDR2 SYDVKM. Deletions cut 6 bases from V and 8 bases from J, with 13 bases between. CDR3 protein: CASSTGSSGYTF. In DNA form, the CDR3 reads TGTGCCAGCAGCACAGGGTCGTCAGGCTACACCTTC.

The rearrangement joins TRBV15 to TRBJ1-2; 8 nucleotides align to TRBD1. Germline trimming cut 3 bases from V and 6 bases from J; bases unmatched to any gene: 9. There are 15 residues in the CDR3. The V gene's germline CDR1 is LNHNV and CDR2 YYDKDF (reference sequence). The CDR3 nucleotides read TGTGCCACCAGCAGCAGACAGGGGACTACCGATGGCTACACCTTC. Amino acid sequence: CATSSRQGTTDGYTF.

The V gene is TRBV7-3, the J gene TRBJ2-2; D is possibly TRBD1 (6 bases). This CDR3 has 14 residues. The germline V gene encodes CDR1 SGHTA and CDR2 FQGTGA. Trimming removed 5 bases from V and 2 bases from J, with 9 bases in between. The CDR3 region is CASSMGHNTGELFF. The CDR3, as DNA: TGTGCCAGCAGCATGGGACATAACACCGGGGAGCTGTTTTTT.

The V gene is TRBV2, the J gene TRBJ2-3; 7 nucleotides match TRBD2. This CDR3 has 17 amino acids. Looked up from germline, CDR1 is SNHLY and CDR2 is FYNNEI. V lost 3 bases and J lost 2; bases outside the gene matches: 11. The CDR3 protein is CASSDREGFGVTDTQYF. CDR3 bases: TGTGCCAGCAGTGACAGGGAGGGATTCGGGGTCACAGATACGCAGTATTTT.

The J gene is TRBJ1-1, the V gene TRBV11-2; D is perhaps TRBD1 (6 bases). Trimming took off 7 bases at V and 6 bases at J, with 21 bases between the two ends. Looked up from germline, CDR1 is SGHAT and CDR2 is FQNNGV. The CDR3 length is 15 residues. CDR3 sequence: CASTRVGGGGAEAFF. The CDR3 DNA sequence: TGTGCCAGCACCCGGGTGGGGGGAGGGGGGGCTGAAGCTTTCTTT.

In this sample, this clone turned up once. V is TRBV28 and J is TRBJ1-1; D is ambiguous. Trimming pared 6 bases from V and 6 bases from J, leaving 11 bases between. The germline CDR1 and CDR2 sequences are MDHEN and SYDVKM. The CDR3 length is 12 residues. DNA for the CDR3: TGTGCCAGCAGGCGTACAGAGTCTGAAGCTTTCTTT. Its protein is CASRRTESEAFF.

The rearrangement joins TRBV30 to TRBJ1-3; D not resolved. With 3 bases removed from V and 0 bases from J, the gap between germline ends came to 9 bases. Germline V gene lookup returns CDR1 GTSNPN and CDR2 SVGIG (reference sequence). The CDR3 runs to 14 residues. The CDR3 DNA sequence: TGTGCCTGGAGGGGTGGCGGCTCTGGAAACACCATATATTTT. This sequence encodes CAWRGGGSGNTIYF.

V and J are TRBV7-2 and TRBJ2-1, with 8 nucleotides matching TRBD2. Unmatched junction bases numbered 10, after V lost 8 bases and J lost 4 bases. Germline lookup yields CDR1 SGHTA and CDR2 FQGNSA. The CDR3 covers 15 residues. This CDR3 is CASHSVAGGYNEQFF. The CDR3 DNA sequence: TGTGCCAGCCACTCAGTGGCGGGGGGATACAATGAGCAGTTCTTC.

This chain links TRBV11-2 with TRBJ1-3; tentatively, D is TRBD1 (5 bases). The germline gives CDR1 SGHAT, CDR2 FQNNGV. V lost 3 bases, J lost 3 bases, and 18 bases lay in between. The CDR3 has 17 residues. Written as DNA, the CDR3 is TGTGCCAGCAGCTTCCAAGGAAGGGGTTCTGGTGGAAACACCATATATTTT. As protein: CASSFQGRGSGGNTIYF.

CDR3 in amino acids: CASEQERGGSYNEQFF. The CDR3 nucleotides are TGTGCCAGCGAACAAGAGAGGGGGGGCTCCTACAATGAGCAGTTCTTC. This sequence joins TRBV28 and TRBJ2-1; weak D call: TRBD2 (7 bases). The CDR3 runs 16 residues. CDR1 and CDR2 from the germline V gene are MDHEN and SYDVKM. Trimming took off 8 bases at V and 0 bases at J, with 17 bases between the two ends. The variable domain in full, with the rest retrieved from reference TRBV28 and TRBJ2-1, is DVKVTQSSRYLVKRTGEKVFLECVQDMDHENMFWYRQDPGLGLRLIYFSYDVKMKEKGDIPEGYSVSREKKERFSLILESASTNQTSMYLCASEQERGGSYNEQFFGPGTRLTVL.

The CDR3 DNA reads as TGTGCCAGCAGTGAAATCGGCGGGGGGGGAAGCGAGCAGTACTTC. It codes for CASSEIGGGGSEQYF. The J gene is TRBJ2-7, the V gene TRBV2; 9 bases are shared with TRBD2. Per germline, CDR1 SNHLY and CDR2 FYNNEI. V lost 2 bases to trimming and J lost 6 bases; unmatched junction nucleotides: 8. The CDR3 contains 15 residues. The entire variable domain, with the rest obtained from reference TRBV2 and TRBJ2-7, is as follows: EPEVTQTPSHQVTQMGQEVILRCVPISNHLYFYWYRQILGQKVEFLVSFYNNEISEKSEIFDDQFSVERPDGSNFTLKIRSTKLEDSAMYFCASSEIGGGGSEQYFGPGTRLTVT.

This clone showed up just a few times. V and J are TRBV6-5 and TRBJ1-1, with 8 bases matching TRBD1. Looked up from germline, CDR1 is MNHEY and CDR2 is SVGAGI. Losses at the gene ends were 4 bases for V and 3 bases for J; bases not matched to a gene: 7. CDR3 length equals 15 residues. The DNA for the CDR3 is TGTGCCAGCAGTTCAACAGGGGGAGAAGACACTGAAGCTTTCTTT. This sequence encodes CASSSTGGEDTEAFF.

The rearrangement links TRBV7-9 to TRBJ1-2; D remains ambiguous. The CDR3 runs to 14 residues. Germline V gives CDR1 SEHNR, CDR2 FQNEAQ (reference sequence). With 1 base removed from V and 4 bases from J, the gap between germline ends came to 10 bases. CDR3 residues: CASSLDRTGYGYTF. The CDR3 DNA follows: TGTGCCAGCAGCTTAGATCGTACGGGCTATGGCTACACCTTC.

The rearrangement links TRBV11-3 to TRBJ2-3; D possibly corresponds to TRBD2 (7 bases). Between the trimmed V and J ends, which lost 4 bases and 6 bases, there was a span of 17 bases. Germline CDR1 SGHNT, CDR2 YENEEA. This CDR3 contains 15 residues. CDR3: CASSSNPGGMDTQYF. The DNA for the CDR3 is TGTGCCAGCAGCTCGAATCCGGGGGGCATGGATACGCAGTATTTT. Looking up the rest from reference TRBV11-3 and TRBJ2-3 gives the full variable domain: EAGVVQSPRYKIIEKKQPVAFWCNPISGHNTLYWYLQNLGQGPELLIRYENEEAVDDSQLPKDRFSAERLKGVDSTLKIQPAELGDSAVYLCASSSNPGGMDTQYFGPGTRLTVL.